This TCR beta chain was sequenced during a study of CD8 T cells in Susac syndrome. Germline CDR1 LGHDT, CDR2 YNNKEL (reference sequence). This CDR3 is 21 amino acids long. V gave up 4 bases and J gave up 3 bases, with 34 bases separating them. The authors reverse transcribed 0.5 to 1 ug RNA with random hexamers. TCRdb called the immunoSEQ multiplex PCR reads again in MiXCR, with one record for every CDR3 protein. The data contain around 160,000 distinct CDR3 sequences, 94% of them seen just once; the ten biggest clones take up around 0.093%. Material for sequencing was CD4+ T cells from PBMCs. The clonotype comes from a human donor with multiple sclerosis. The chain combines TRBV3-1 with TRBJ2-7, with a tentative D call TRBD2 (7 bases). CDR3 residues: CASSLKERGTGRSPDVYEQYF. As DNA, the CDR3 is TGTGCCAGCAGCCTTAAGGAGCGGGGCACAGGGAGATCTCCCGACGTCTACGAGCAGTACTTC.